This TCR beta chain was found in a study of T-cell reconstitution after alpha-beta-depleted transplantation in children. In this sample, this clonotype turned up a few times. CDR1 and CDR2 from the germline V gene are DFQATT and SNEGSKA (reference sequence). This CDR3 has 13 amino acids. Unique molecular identifiers were incorporated into the prepared TCRbeta library. One entry per CDR3 protein, called by TCRdb with MiXCR from the PCR reads. Here the sample spans 170,000 or so distinct CDR3 sequences, approximately 7% being singletons. This sequence joins TRBV20-1 and TRBJ2-7; 8 bases are shared with TRBD1. The sample here was PBMCs from the stem cell graft donor, taken from the stem cell graft. The TCR was taken from a human donor who donated a stem cell graft to a child with Wiskott-Aldrich syndrome. The CDR3 loop is CCSGRGPGYEQYF. CDR3 bases: TGCTGCTCCGGCAGGGGGCCTGGCTACGAGCAGTACTTC.